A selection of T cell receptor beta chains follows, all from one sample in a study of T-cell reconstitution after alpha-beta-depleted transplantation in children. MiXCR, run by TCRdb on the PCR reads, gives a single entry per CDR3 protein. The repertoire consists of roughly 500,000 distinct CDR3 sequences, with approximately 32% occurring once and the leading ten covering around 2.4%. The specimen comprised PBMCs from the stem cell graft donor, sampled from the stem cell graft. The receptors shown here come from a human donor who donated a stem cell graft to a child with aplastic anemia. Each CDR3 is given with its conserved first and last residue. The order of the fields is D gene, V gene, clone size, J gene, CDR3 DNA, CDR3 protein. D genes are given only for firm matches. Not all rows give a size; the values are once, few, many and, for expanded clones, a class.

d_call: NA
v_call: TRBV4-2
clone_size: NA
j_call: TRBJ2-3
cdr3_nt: TGTGCCAGCAGCCAAGGAGGGGGTGCGGATACGCAGTATTTT
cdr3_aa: CASSQGGGADTQYF

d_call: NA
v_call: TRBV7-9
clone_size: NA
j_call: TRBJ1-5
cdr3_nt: TGTGCCAGCAGCTCCGGGGGCGTACAGCCCCAGCATTTT
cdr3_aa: CASSSGGVQPQHF

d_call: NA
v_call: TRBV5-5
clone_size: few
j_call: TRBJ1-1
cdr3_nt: TGTGCCAGCAGCTGGTCCGGACAGACGAACACTGAAGCTTTCTTT
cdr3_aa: CASSWSGQTNTEAFF

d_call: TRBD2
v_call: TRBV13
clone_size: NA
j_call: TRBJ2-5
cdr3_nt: TGTGCCAGCAGCTCCCGCCGTCTAGCGGGAGGCACTGAGACCCAGTACTTC
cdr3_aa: CASSSRRLAGGTETQYF

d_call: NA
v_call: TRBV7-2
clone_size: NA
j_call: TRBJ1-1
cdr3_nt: TGTGCCAGCAGCTTAGACGGGGGGCGCGGCACTGAAGCTTTCTTT
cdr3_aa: CASSLDGGRGTEAFF

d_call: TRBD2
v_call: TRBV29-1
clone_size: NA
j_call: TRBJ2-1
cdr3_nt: TGCAGCGTTGAACGGGGGGTTTTGAGTGAGCAGTTCTTC
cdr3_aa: CSVERGVLSEQFF

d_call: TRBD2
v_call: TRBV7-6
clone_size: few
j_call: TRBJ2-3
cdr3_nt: TGTGCCAGCCGTATGGGCGGGAGCTCAGATACGCAGTATTTT
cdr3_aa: CASRMGGSSDTQYF

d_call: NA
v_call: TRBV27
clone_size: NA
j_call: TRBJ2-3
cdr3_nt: TGTGCCAGCAGCCGAATCCAACAGGTGAAGGGAGATACGCAGTATTTT
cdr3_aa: CASSRIQQVKGDTQYF

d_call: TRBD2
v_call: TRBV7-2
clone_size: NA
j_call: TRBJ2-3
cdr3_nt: TGTGCCAGCAGCTCCGTTGGACTAGCGGCCACAGATACGCAGTATTTT
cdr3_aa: CASSSVGLAATDTQYF

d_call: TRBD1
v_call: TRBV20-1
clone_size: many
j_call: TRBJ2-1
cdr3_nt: TGCAGTGCGCCGGGACAGGGTAATAGTAATGAGCAGTTCTTC
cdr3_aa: CSAPGQGNSNEQFF

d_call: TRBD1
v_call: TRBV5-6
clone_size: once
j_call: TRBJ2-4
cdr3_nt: TGTGCCAGCAGCTCGACAGGGGTATTAGGCAAAAACATTCAGTACTTC
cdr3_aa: CASSSTGVLGKNIQYF

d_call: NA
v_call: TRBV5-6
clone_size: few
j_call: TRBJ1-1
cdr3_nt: TGTGCCAGCAGCTCGGGAGGGTTCCCAAACACTGAAGCTTTCTTT
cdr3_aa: CASSSGGFPNTEAFF

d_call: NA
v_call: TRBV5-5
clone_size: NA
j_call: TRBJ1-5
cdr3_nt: TGTGCCAGCAGCTTGGAGCATTTCGGCCAGCCCCAGCATTTT
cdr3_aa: CASSLEHFGQPQHF

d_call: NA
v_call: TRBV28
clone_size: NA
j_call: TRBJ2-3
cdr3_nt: TGTGCCAGCAGCCAAGACGTAAACACAGATACGCAGTATTTT
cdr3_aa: CASSQDVNTDTQYF

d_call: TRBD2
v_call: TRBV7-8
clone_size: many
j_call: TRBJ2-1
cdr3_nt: TGTGCCAGCAGCCTTTTAGCGGGAGAAGCGCAGTTCTTC
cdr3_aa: CASSLLAGEAQFF

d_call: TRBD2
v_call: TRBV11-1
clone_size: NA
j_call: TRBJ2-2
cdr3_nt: TGTGCCAGCAGCCCCAGGACTAGCGGGAGCCCCACAGCGAACACCGGGGAGCTGTTTTTT
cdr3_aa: CASSPRTSGSPTANTGELFF

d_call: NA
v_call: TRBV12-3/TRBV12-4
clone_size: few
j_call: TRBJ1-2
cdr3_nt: TGTGCCAGCAGTGGCGTAGGTGGCTACACCTTC
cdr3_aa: CASSGVGGYTF

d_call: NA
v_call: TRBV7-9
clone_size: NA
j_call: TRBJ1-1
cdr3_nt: TGTGCCAGCAGCCAAGGACAGACTGAAGCTTTCTTT
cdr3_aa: CASSQGQTEAFF

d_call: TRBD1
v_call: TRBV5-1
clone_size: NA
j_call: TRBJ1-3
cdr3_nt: TGCGCCAGCAGCATCACAGGGGCCTATGGAAACACCATATATTTT
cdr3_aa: CASSITGAYGNTIYF

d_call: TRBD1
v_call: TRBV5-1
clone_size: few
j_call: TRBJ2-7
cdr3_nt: TGCGCCAGCAGGTACTTGACAGGGGAGTCCTACGAGCAGTACTTC
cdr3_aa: CASRYLTGESYEQYF

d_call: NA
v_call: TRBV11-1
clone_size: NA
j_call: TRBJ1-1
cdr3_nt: TGTGCCAGCAGCTTTATGGTCCCGGGACGGACGGGGGACACTGAAGCTTTCTTT
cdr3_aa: CASSFMVPGRTGDTEAFF

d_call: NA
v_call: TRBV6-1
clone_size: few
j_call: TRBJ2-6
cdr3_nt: TGTGCCAGCAGAGGAGGGGGCTCTGGGGCCAACGTCCTGACTTTC
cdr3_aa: CASRGGGSGANVLTF

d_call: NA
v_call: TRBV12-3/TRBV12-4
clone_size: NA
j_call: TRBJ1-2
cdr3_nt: TGTGCCAGCCGAACTGGGTCTAACTATGGCTACACCTTC
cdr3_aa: CASRTGSNYGYTF

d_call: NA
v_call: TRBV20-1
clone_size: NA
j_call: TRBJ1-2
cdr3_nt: TGCAGTGCCCTAACCACAAGTGGCTACACCTTC
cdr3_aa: CSALTTSGYTF

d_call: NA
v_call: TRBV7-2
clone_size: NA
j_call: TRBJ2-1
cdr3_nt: TGTGCCAGCAGCTTAGAATCTCAGATCCAGGGAAGTGAGCAGTTCTTC
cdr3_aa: CASSLESQIQGSEQFF

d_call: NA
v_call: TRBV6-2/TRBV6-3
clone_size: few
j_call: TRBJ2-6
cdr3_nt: TGTGCCAGCAGTTTCCGGAGCCTACCTGGGGCCAACGTCCTGACTTTC
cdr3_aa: CASSFRSLPGANVLTF

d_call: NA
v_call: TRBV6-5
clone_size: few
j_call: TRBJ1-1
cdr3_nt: TGTGCCAGCAGGTTACAGGGAAAGGACACTGAAGCTTTCTTT
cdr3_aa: CASRLQGKDTEAFF

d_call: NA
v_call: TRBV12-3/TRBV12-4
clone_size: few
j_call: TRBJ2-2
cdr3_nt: TGTGCCAGCAGCCACCTCTTCGGGGTGGAGGCGAACACCGGGGAGCTGTTTTTT
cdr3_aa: CASSHLFGVEANTGELFF

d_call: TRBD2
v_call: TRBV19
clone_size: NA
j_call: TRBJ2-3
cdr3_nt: TGTGCCAGTAGTACCCGACTAGCGGGAGCGGATACGCAGTATTTT
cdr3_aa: CASSTRLAGADTQYF

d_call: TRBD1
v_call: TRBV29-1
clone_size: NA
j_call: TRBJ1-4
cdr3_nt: TGCAGCGCGACAGGGTTGGCTAATGAAAAACTGTTTTTT
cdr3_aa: CSATGLANEKLFF

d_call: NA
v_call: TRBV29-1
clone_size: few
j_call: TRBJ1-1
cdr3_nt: TGCAGCGTCAACAGCCTGAACACTGAAGCTTTCTTT
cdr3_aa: CSVNSLNTEAFF

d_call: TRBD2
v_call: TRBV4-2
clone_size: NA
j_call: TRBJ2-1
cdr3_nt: TGTGCCAGCAGCCAAGATCTCGCTAGCGGGGGGAGCCCGCTCTTC
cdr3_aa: CASSQDLASGGSPLF

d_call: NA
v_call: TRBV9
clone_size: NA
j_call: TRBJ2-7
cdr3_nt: TGTGCCAGCAGCGTATCCGTAGACGACGAGCAGTACTTC
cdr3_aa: CASSVSVDDEQYF

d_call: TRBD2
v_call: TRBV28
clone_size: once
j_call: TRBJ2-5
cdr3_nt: TGTGCCAGCAGTCCAGGACTAGCGGGAGGGAGGGAGACCCAGTACTTC
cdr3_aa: CASSPGLAGGRETQYF

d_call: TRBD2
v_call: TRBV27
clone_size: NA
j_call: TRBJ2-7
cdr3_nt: TGTGCCAGCAGCCACACTAGCGGGAGGAGTGGCTACGAGCAGTACTTC
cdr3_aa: CASSHTSGRSGYEQYF

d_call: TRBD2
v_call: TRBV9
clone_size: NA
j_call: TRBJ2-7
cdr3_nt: TGTGCCAGCAGCTCTAGCGGGACCCCCTACGAGCAGTACTTC
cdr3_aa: CASSSSGTPYEQYF

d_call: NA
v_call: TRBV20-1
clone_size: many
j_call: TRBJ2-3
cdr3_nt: TGCAGTGCTAGTTTTGCCCGCACAGATACGCAGTATTTT
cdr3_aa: CSASFARTDTQYF

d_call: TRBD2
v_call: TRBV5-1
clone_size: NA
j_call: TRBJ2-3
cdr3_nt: TGCGCCAGCAGCTTAGGTCAACGACTAGCTGCAGATACGCAGTATTTT
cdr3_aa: CASSLGQRLAADTQYF

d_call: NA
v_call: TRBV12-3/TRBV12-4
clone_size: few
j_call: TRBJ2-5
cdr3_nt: TGTGCCAGCTCTTTTGGGGGACTGGGGGAGACCCAGTACTTC
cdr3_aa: CASSFGGLGETQYF

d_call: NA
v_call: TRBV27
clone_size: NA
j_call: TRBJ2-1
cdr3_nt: TGTGCCAGCAGTTTTGGGCAGGTGGGAGTCAATGAGCAGTTCTTC
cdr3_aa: CASSFGQVGVNEQFF

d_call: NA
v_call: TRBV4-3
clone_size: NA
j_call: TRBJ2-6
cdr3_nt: TGCGCCAGCAGCCAACGCCCGTCGTCAGGGGCCAACGTCCTGACTTTC
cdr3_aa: CASSQRPSSGANVLTF

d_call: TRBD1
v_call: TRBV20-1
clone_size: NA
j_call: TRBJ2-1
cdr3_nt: TGCAGTGCTAGGTCCCCTATCGGTACAGGGGGGAACAATGAGCAGTTCTTC
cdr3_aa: CSARSPIGTGGNNEQFF

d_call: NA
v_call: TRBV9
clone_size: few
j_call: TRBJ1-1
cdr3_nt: TGTGCCAGCAGCGCGGGCGTAGTGAACACTGAAGCTTTCTTT
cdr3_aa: CASSAGVVNTEAFF

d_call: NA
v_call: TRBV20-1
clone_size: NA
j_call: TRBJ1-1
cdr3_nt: TGCAGTGCTACATCAAGCGGAACAGAAGCTTTCTTT
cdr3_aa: CSATSSGTEAFF

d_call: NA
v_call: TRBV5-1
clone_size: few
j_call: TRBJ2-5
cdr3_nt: TGCGCCAGCAGCTTGGGTTCGGAGGGAGAGACCCAGTACTTC
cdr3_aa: CASSLGSEGETQYF

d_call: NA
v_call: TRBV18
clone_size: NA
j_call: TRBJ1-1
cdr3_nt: TGTGCCAGCTCTGGAGGGGCTGAAGCTTTCTTT
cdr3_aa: CASSGGAEAFF

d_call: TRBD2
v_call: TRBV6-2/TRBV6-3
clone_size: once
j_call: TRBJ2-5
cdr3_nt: TGTGCCAGCAGTTACTCATGGACCTTAAGCTATATAGCGGGAGACCAAGAGACCCAGTACTTC
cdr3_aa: CASSYSWTLSYIAGDQETQYF